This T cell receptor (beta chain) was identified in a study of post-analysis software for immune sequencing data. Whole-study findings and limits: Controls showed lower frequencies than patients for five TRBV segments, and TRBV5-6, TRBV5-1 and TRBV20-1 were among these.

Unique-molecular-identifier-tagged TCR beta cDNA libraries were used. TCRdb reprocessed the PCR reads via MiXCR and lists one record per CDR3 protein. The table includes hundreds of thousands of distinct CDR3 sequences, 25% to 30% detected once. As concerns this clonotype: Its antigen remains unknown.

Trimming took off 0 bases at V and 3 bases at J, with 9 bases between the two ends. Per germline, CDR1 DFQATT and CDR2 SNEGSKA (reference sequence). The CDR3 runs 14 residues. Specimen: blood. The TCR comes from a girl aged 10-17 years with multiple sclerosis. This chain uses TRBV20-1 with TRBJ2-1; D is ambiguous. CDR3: CSARDLGYYNEQFF. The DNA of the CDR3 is TGCAGTGCTAGAGACTTGGGGTACTACAATGAGCAGTTCTTC.